The clone carrying this TCR beta chain was observed at least ten times. Its matching antigen is unknown. The CDR3 is made up of 14 amino acids. Trimming took off 6 bases at V and 5 bases at J, with 19 bases between the two ends. Germline V gene data show CDR1 as SQVTM and CDR2 as ANQGSEA. The sample is drawn from a study of beta chain features in type 1 diabetes. Study results and caveats: There was no resolution here of whether HLA type influences TCRB rearrangement.

Via CD45RO/CCR7/CD25/CD127/CD95/CD27, cells of the CD4+ naive, central memory, regulatory and stem cell-like memory subsets were sorted. The entirety of the isolated RNA underwent reverse transcription, so expressed TCRB transcripts were sequenced. Method: immunoSEQ multiplex PCR; TCRdb's copy keeps in-frame clones and lacks some. The sample lists hundreds of thousands of clones; roughly 13% were seen once. This clonotype was sampled from a man between 18 and 29 years old in good health. This chain joins TRBV29-1 and TRBJ2-5; maybe TRBD2 (5 bases). The specimen sequenced was naive CD4+ T cells from blood. The CDR3 protein is CSVRGIGSGETQYF. The CDR3 nucleotides are TGCAGCGTCAGAGGGATAGGCTCCGGGGAGACCCAGTACTTC.